One and the same sample provided the 9 T cell receptor beta chains below, sequenced in a study of T cells in Graves' hyperthyroidism and ophthalmopathy. Amplification of TCR beta CDR3 regions was performed using RNA transcripts as template. The primer set for the first-round RT-PCR of the TCR CDR3 was HTBI. TCRdb itself ran the multiplex PCR reads through MiXCR, one entry per CDR3 protein. The sample has around 290,000 distinct CDR3 sequences; 15% to 20% are singletons. The sample was blood. The receptor source for this set is a woman aged 55 to 70 with Graves' ophthalmopathy.

The V and J genes are TRBV4-3 and TRBJ2-5; TRBD2 aligns across 7 bases. Germline lookup yields CDR1 LGHNA and CDR2 YSLEER. The CDR3 is made up of 16 amino acids. V was pared by 1 base and J by 2 bases, with 7 bases of the junction left unmatched. CDR3 in amino acids: CASSQVIPGGQETQYF. DNA for the CDR3: TGCGCCAGCAGCCAAGTCATTCCGGGGGGACAAGAGACCCAGTACTTC.

This clonotype showed up many times. The chain couples TRBV28 to TRBJ2-5, with a tentative D call TRBD1 (6 bases). This CDR3 spans 14 amino acids. V lost 6 bases and J 2 bases, leaving 13 bases between the germline ends. Germline CDR1 and CDR2: MDHEN and SYDVKM. The CDR3 spells CASRQRGSQETQYF. CDR3 nucleotide sequence: TGTGCCAGCAGGCAGAGGGGGTCTCAAGAGACCCAGTACTTC.

V and J are TRBV11-2 and TRBJ1-3; D is undetermined. CDR3 length equals 16 residues. Germline V gives CDR1 SGHAT, CDR2 FQNNGV. Trimming removed 1 base at V and 6 bases at J, with 16 bases between. This chain's CDR3 is CASSLAMPGELNTIYF. In DNA form, the CDR3 reads TGTGCCAGCAGCTTAGCTATGCCAGGTGAACTAAACACCATATATTTT. The entire variable domain, with the rest obtained from reference TRBV11-2 and TRBJ1-3, is as follows: EAGVAQSPRYKIIEKRQSVAFWCNPISGHATLYWYQQILGQGPKLLIQFQNNGVVDDSQLPKDRFSAERLKGVDSTLKIQPAKLEDSAVYLCASSLAMPGELNTIYFGEGSWLTVV.

This clonotype came up many times. V and J are TRBV7-2 and TRBJ1-5; no definite D call. Trimming removed 5 bases from V and 4 bases from J, with 12 bases in between. The CDR3 is 14 residues long. CDR1 is SGHTA, CDR2 FQGNSA, per germline. This CDR3 is CASSPGAGNQPQHF. Here the CDR3 DNA reads TGTGCCAGCAGCCCAGGTGCCGGGAATCAGCCCCAGCATTTT.

This clonotype was detected many times. At one boundary the junction diverges from the germline segment, which might be a read error. V gene TRBV2 combines with J gene TRBJ2-5; D not resolved. Germline CDR1 reads SNHLY; CDR2 reads FYNNEI. The length of the CDR3 is 11 residues. The CDR3 region has the DNA TGTGCCAGCACTGAAGGGAAGACCCAGTACTTC. Translated: CASTEGKTQYF.

The chain employs TRBV6-6 and TRBJ2-5; weak D call: TRBD2 (6 bases). The CDR3 consists of 17 residues. Germline loops: CDR1 MNHNY, CDR2 SVGAGI (reference sequence). V lost 0 bases, J lost 2 bases, and 16 bases lay in between. DNA for the CDR3: TGTGCCAGCAGTTACTCGGTCGGGAGCCCCTCTCAAGAGACCCAGTACTTC. It translates to CASSYSVGSPSQETQYF.

This clonotype was seen ten or more times. The V call is TRBV19, the J call TRBJ1-1; 8 bases map to TRBD1. The CDR3 is made up of 14 amino acids. Germline V gene sequence: CDR1 LNHDA, CDR2 SQIVND (reference sequence). Losses at the gene ends were 6 bases for V and 7 bases for J; bases not matched to a gene: 10. The CDR3 DNA sequence: TGTGCCAGTAGGGGCCTTAACAGGGGGAGTGAAGCTTTCTTT. Residues: CASRGLNRGSEAFF.

This clonotype came up many times. This chain joins TRBV6-5 and TRBJ2-2; 7 nucleotides agree with TRBD1. The CDR3 is made up of 19 amino acids. In germline, CDR1 is MNHEY, CDR2 SVGAGI. The trim removed 4 bases at V and 4 bases at J, leaving 18 bases unmatched. CDR3 bases: TGTGCCAGCAGTTTAATAGTTTTTGGAAGGGGGCTAGTCACCGGGGAGCTGTTTTTT. It codes for CASSLIVFGRGLVTGELFF.

V and J are TRBV19 and TRBJ2-1; D is uncertain. The CDR3 has 13 residues. Germline CDR1 LNHDA, CDR2 SQIVND (reference sequence). With 6 bases removed from V and 8 bases from J, the gap between germline ends came to 14 bases. CDR3 DNA: TGTGCCAGTAGCGGATCGGCAGGCTATGAGCAGTTCTTC. Translating it yields CASSGSAGYEQFF.